This TCR beta chain was identified in a study of blood T cell repertoires in COVID-19. V was trimmed by 5 bases and J by 4 bases, leaving 9 bases between them. CDR3 size: 13 residues. CDR1 and CDR2 from the germline V gene are MDHEN and SYDVKM. The assay was immunoSEQ multiplex PCR, and TCRdb's table has in-frame clones only and misses some. The repertoire holds about 260,000 clones, with roughly 83% as singletons. The sequencing sample was made of PBMCs or T cells enriched from blood (not recorded which). The V gene is TRBV28, the J gene TRBJ1-5; D possibly corresponds to TRBD1 (5 bases). The sequence derives from a woman in her forties or fifties who had recovered from COVID-19. The CDR3 sequence is CASSIQGNQPQHF. DNA for the CDR3: TGTGCCAGCAGTATCCAGGGAAATCAGCCCCAGCATTTT.